The 9 T cell receptor beta chains listed next were all sequenced from one sample in a study of blood T cell repertoires in COVID-19. This table comes from immunoSEQ multiplex PCR, and its TCRdb copy is limited to in-frame clones, with some not included. The sample contains about 66,000 clones, approximately 90% of which appear only once. What was sequenced was peripheral blood. Every receptor here comes from a human donor in a cohort sampled during active COVID-19.

The chain uses TRBV7-9 and TRBJ1-4, with D maybe TRBD1 (6 bases). The CDR3 totals 14 residues. CDR1 SEHNR and CDR2 FQNEAQ come from the germline V gene (reference sequence). Trimming took 3 bases from V and 8 from J, leaving 13 bases between them. CDR3 residues: CASSLAGVFEKLFF. The CDR3 DNA sequence: TGTGCCAGCAGCTTGGCAGGGGTATTCGAAAAACTGTTTTTT.

The chain combines TRBV3-1 (or the pseudogene TRBV3-2) with TRBJ2-2; TRBD1 aligns across 7 bases. CDR3 length: 16 residues. The trim removed 3 bases at V and 5 bases at J, leaving 9 bases unmatched. CDR1 is LGHDT, CDR2 YNNKEL, per germline (reference sequence). The CDR3 is CASSHRQGIATGELFF. DNA for the CDR3: TGTGCCAGCAGCCATCGACAGGGAATAGCAACCGGGGAGCTGTTTTTT.

The rearrangement uses TRBV4-3 and TRBJ2-7, with D possibly being TRBD2 (5 bases). This CDR3 has 15 residues. V lost 0 bases and J 2 bases, leaving 11 bases between the germline ends. Germline V CDR1 and CDR2: LGHNA, YSLEER. The chain's CDR3 is CASSQDGGFTYEQYF. The CDR3 DNA sequence: TGCGCCAGCAGCCAAGACGGCGGGTTTACCTACGAGCAGTACTTC.

The V and J genes are TRBV30 and TRBJ2-6, with D perhaps matching TRBD1 (6 bases). Germline CDR1 and CDR2: GTSNPN and SVGIG (reference sequence). Trimming cost V 0 bases and J 0 bases, with 9 bases left between them. CDR3 length equals 16 residues. CDR3 DNA sequence: TGTGCCTGGAGTGTCTTCAGGGGCTCTGGGGCCAACGTCCTGACTTTC. Encoded protein: CAWSVFRGSGANVLTF. The variable domain in full, with the rest retrieved from reference TRBV30 and TRBJ2-6, is SQTIHQWPATLVQPVGSPLSLECTVEGTSNPNLYWYRQAAGRGLQLLFYSVGIGQISSEVPQNLSASRPQDRQFILSSKKLLLSDSGFYLCAWSVFRGSGANVLTFGAGSRLTVL.

This sequence joins TRBV7-8 and TRBJ2-7; perhaps TRBD1 as D (6 bases). Germline V gene data show CDR1 as SGHVS and CDR2 as FQNEAQ. Trimming removed 3 bases from V and 6 bases from J, with 12 bases in between. The CDR3 sequence is 13 residues long. This chain's CDR3 is CASSFFSRGEQYF. The CDR3 DNA sequence: TGTGCCAGCAGCTTTTTCTCCAGGGGCGAGCAGTACTTC. Based on the CDR3 plus reference TRBV7-8 and TRBJ2-7, the full variable domain is GAGVSQSPRYKVAKRGQDVALRCDPISGHVSLFWYQQALGQGPEFLTYFQNEAQLDKSGLPSDRFFAERPEGSVSTLKIQRTQQEDSAVYLCASSFFSRGEQYFGPGTRLTVT.

The rearrangement uses TRBV6-1 and TRBJ1-2; unclear D gene. Germline V gene sequence: CDR1 MNHNS, CDR2 SASEGT. CDR3 length: 13 residues. V lost 3 bases and J 2 bases, leaving 7 bases between the germline ends. For the CDR3, the DNA is TGTGCCAGCAGTGACGTGAGCAACTATGGCTACACCTTC. This gives the protein CASSDVSNYGYTF.

The V call is TRBV5-1, the J call TRBJ1-1; D not resolved. V was trimmed by 4 bases and J by 4 bases, leaving 14 bases between them. The CDR3 has 14 amino acids. In germline, CDR1 is SGHRS, CDR2 YFSETQ. CDR3 residues: CASSRQLVGTEAFF. DNA for the CDR3: TGCGCCAGCAGCCGTCAATTGGTCGGCACTGAAGCTTTCTTT.

The V gene is TRBV5-1, the J gene TRBJ1-4; D remains unclear. Germline values: CDR1 SGHRS, CDR2 YFSETQ. V was trimmed by 5 bases and J by 2 bases, leaving 16 bases between them. The CDR3 has 16 amino acids. The CDR3 protein is CASSLGFGVTNEKLFF. CDR3 DNA: TGCGCCAGCAGTCTGGGTTTCGGGGTCACTAATGAAAAACTGTTTTTT.

A single count supports this clone. This chain joins TRBV2 and TRBJ1-6, with 8 bases aligning to TRBD1. This CDR3 comprises 15 residues. The ends lost 5 bases at V and 9 bases at J; junction bases unmatched: 9. Germline loops: CDR1 SNHLY, CDR2 FYNNEI. For the CDR3, the DNA is TGTGCCAGCAGTCCCACGGACAGGGTCAGTTCACCCCTCCACTTT. Translating gives CASSPTDRVSSPLHF.